Sequencing of this T cell receptor (beta chain) was carried out in a study of human T cells and chemical hapten exposure. TCRdb fed the RACE reads into MiXCR, producing one record per CDR3 protein. The sample consists of roughly 180,000 distinct CDR3 sequences, around 20% of them appearing once. Germline CDR1 SGHTA, CDR2 FQGTGA. The CDR3 consists of 14 residues. The germline V and J ends were trimmed by 6 bases and 3 bases, with 14 bases remaining between them. Time point meaning: patch test 1, 2 weeks after DPC sensitization. Treatment meaning: therapeutic diphenylcyclopropenone sensitization with weekly scalp DPC.

The sequences come from whole blood, collected in connection with sensitization to the hapten diphenylcyclopropenone (DPC). The chain combines TRBV7-3 with TRBJ1-2; tentative D call: TRBD1 (5 bases). The receptor comes from a woman between 45 and 65 years old with alopecia areata. Some clones in this sample may be carry-over from other donors' samples. The CDR3 loop is CASSKGRGDYGYTF. The CDR3 DNA reads TGTGCCAGCAGTAAAGGTCGGGGGGACTATGGCTACACCTTC.